This T cell receptor beta chain was identified during a study of T cell repertoires in cytomegalovirus infection. About the study: CMV epitopes, recently identified HLA-C-restricted and well-studied HLA-B-restricted, were used. The study's findings and limits: There were HLA-C-restricted CMV-specific TCR beta clonotypes dominating the ex vivo response.

This clonotype has ten or more counts. Its antigen is not known. TCRdb redid the calling of the reads with MiXCR, one entry per CDR3 protein. Here the sample spans about 89,000 distinct CDR3 sequences, approximately 32% being singletons. The CDR3 spans 14 residues. In germline, CDR1 is SNHLY, CDR2 FYNNEI. The V and J ends lost 5 bases and 9 bases, in that order; junction bases with no gene match: 9. Sequences were derived from CD8+ T cells from cultured PBMCs, sampled from culture after CMV antigen stimulation. This sequence was found in a human donor in good health (CMV status not recorded). Some clones in this sample may be carry-over from other donors' samples. V gene TRBV2 combines with J gene TRBJ2-7, with TRBD1 matching over 11 bases. The CDR3, as DNA: TGTGCCAGCAGTCTAGGACAGGGGGCCACGAGGCAGTACTTC. Translating it yields CASSLGQGATRQYF.